The source of this T cell receptor beta chain is a study of CD8 T cells in cerebrospinal fluid in Alzheimer's disease. Study details: Two single-cell methods, plate-based nested PCR and droplet-based sequencing, assessed CSF clonal expansion.

Judged by frequency, this clonotype is medium-sized. TCRdb re-called the 10x single-cell sequencing reads; every CDR3 protein appears as one record, without DNA. This sample carries 1,000 to 1,500 distinct CDR3 sequences, with roughly 7.8% going to the ten biggest clones. Germline-derived CDR1 and CDR2 are SGDLS and YYNGEE. The CDR3 consists of 16 residues. The material sequenced was cerebrospinal fluid. The V gene is TRBV9, the J gene TRBJ2-2. The sequence derives from a human donor in good health. This CDR3 reads CASSGRRLANTGELFF.